These T cell receptor beta chains were read from a single sample in a study of blood T cell repertoires in COVID-19. Assay used: immunoSEQ multiplex PCR; TCRdb lists only in-frame clones, some missing. This sample has about 270,000 clones, with 85% to 90% found just once. Sequenced input: PBMCs or T cells enriched from blood (not recorded which). Source of these receptors: a woman aged 18-35 years who had recovered from COVID-19. The CDR3 runs from the conserved cysteine through the conserved F or W. D genes are given only for firm matches. Rows may omit the clone size; those that give it use once, few, many or a size class.

CDR3 DNA: TGTGCCAGCAGTTACTCAGCGGGCGCATCGGGCTACACCTTC
CDR3 protein: CASSYSAGASGYTF
clone size: .
D gene: .
J gene: TRBJ1-2
V gene: TRBV6-5

CDR3 DNA: TGTGCCAGCAGCTATAGCTCCTACGAGCAGTACTTC
CDR3 protein: CASSYSSYEQYF
clone size: .
D gene: .
J gene: TRBJ2-7
V gene: TRBV7-8

CDR3 DNA: TGTGCCAGCAGCCTGCCGGGACAGGGGGGCTATGGCTACACCTTC
CDR3 protein: CASSLPGQGGYGYTF
clone size: few
D gene: TRBD1
J gene: TRBJ1-2
V gene: TRBV5-6

CDR3 DNA: TGTGCCAGCAGCTTAATGGGGGCTGGTAATTCACCCCTCCACTTT
CDR3 protein: CASSLMGAGNSPLHF
clone size: once
D gene: .
J gene: TRBJ1-6
V gene: TRBV7-3

CDR3 DNA: TGTGCCAGCAGATCTGACAGGGCTAACTATGGCTACACCTTC
CDR3 protein: CASRSDRANYGYTF
clone size: .
D gene: TRBD1
J gene: TRBJ1-2
V gene: TRBV6-5

CDR3 DNA: TGCAGCGTTGGGGTAGCGGGGGGCCCCACAGATACGCAGTATTTT
CDR3 protein: CSVGVAGGPTDTQYF
clone size: .
D gene: TRBD2
J gene: TRBJ2-3
V gene: TRBV29-1

CDR3 DNA: TGCGCCAGCAAGGAAATGCGGGGACCTTCCTCGTATGGCTACACCTTC
CDR3 protein: CASKEMRGPSSYGYTF
clone size: .
D gene: .
J gene: TRBJ1-2
V gene: TRBV5-1

CDR3 DNA: TGTGCCAGCAGTCCCAACTGGACAGGGGGATCTTACGGCTACACCTTC
CDR3 protein: CASSPNWTGGSYGYTF
clone size: .
D gene: TRBD1
J gene: TRBJ1-2
V gene: TRBV28

CDR3 DNA: TGTGCCAGCAGCTTAGCGGTCGGGGGGCTTTACTATGGCTACACCTTC
CDR3 protein: CASSLAVGGLYYGYTF
clone size: .
D gene: .
J gene: TRBJ1-2
V gene: TRBV7-6

CDR3 DNA: TGTGCCAGCAGCCTGGGGCCGGGAAACACCATATATTTT
CDR3 protein: CASSLGPGNTIYF
clone size: .
D gene: .
J gene: TRBJ1-3
V gene: TRBV3-1/TRBV3-2

CDR3 DNA: TGTGCCAGTAGTAGGCGGGTCGACTCCTACAATGAGCAGTTCTTC
CDR3 protein: CASSRRVDSYNEQFF
clone size: .
D gene: .
J gene: TRBJ2-1
V gene: TRBV19

CDR3 DNA: TGTGCCAGCAGCCAAGTGGGGGGGACTGAAGCTTTCTTT
CDR3 protein: CASSQVGGTEAFF
clone size: .
D gene: .
J gene: TRBJ1-1
V gene: TRBV3-1/TRBV3-2

CDR3 DNA: TGTGCCAGCACCACTCTGGGACTAGCGGGGGGGGATACGCAGTATTTT
CDR3 protein: CASTTLGLAGGDTQYF
clone size: .
D gene: TRBD2
J gene: TRBJ2-3
V gene: TRBV3-1/TRBV3-2

CDR3 DNA: TGTGCCAGCAGCAAAAATGCGGGGAGAAACCAAGAGACCCAGTACTTC
CDR3 protein: CASSKNAGRNQETQYF
clone size: .
D gene: .
J gene: TRBJ2-5
V gene: TRBV7-3

CDR3 DNA: TGTGCCAGCAGTTACTCCGGGACAGTCTACGAGCAGTACTTC
CDR3 protein: CASSYSGTVYEQYF
clone size: .
D gene: TRBD1
J gene: TRBJ2-7
V gene: TRBV6-5

CDR3 DNA: TGTGCCAGCAGCTCCGGCATGGACTTCTTGAACACTGAAGCTTTCTTT
CDR3 protein: CASSSGMDFLNTEAFF
clone size: .
D gene: .
J gene: TRBJ1-1
V gene: TRBV5-4

CDR3 DNA: TGTGCCAGCAGCTTAATGGGGGGGCTCTTCAATGAGCAGTTCTTC
CDR3 protein: CASSLMGGLFNEQFF
clone size: .
D gene: .
J gene: TRBJ2-1
V gene: TRBV7-2

CDR3 DNA: TGTGCCAGCAGCCAAGCGACAGGGCTAGGACAGCCCCAGCATTTT
CDR3 protein: CASSQATGLGQPQHF
clone size: .
D gene: TRBD1
J gene: TRBJ1-5
V gene: TRBV4-2

CDR3 DNA: TGTGCCAGCAGTCGCGGGGGCGCAAACACTGAAGCTTTCTTT
CDR3 protein: CASSRGGANTEAFF
clone size: once
D gene: .
J gene: TRBJ1-1
V gene: TRBV5-4

CDR3 DNA: TGCGCCAGCAGCTTGACTTCCCTGACCTTCGGACAGGGAACTGAAGCTTTCTTT
CDR3 protein: CASSLTSLTFGQGTEAFF
clone size: .
D gene: TRBD1
J gene: TRBJ1-1
V gene: TRBV5-1

CDR3 DNA: TGTGCCACCAGCAGAGATCGAGCCGACAATGAGCAGTTCTTC
CDR3 protein: CATSRDRADNEQFF
clone size: .
D gene: .
J gene: TRBJ2-1
V gene: TRBV15

CDR3 DNA: TGTGCCAGCAGCGAGACCAGGGGGGCCTATGGCTACACCTTC
CDR3 protein: CASSETRGAYGYTF
clone size: few
D gene: TRBD1
J gene: TRBJ1-2
V gene: TRBV14

CDR3 DNA: TGCGCCAGCAGCTTGGCCGTCTCGGGCCAAGAGACCCAGTACTTC
CDR3 protein: CASSLAVSGQETQYF
clone size: .
D gene: .
J gene: TRBJ2-5
V gene: TRBV5-1

CDR3 DNA: TGCGCCAGCAGCTTGGGACGGGACAGGACGAACACTGAAGCTTTCTTT
CDR3 protein: CASSLGRDRTNTEAFF
clone size: .
D gene: TRBD1
J gene: TRBJ1-1
V gene: TRBV5-1

CDR3 DNA: TGTGCCAGTAGTATAGGCCAGGGATTAAACTATGGCTACACCTTC
CDR3 protein: CASSIGQGLNYGYTF
clone size: .
D gene: .
J gene: TRBJ1-2
V gene: TRBV19

CDR3 DNA: TGTGCCAGTAGTAGGGGAGACACTGGGGCCAACGTCCTGACTTTC
CDR3 protein: CASSRGDTGANVLTF
clone size: few
D gene: .
J gene: TRBJ2-6
V gene: TRBV19

CDR3 DNA: TGTGCCAGCAGCCCCCTCCCAGGGGCTAATGAAAAACTGTTTTTT
CDR3 protein: CASSPLPGANEKLFF
clone size: .
D gene: .
J gene: TRBJ1-4
V gene: TRBV3-1/TRBV3-2

CDR3 DNA: TGTGCCAGCAGCCAACGGGGCACTGAAGCTTTCTTT
CDR3 protein: CASSQRGTEAFF
clone size: .
D gene: .
J gene: TRBJ1-1
V gene: TRBV14

CDR3 DNA: TGTGCCAGCAGCTTAGCGATAGGGGGGAGGGGATCTGGGGCCAACGTCCTGACTTTC
CDR3 protein: CASSLAIGGRGSGANVLTF
clone size: .
D gene: .
J gene: TRBJ2-6
V gene: TRBV7-2

CDR3 DNA: TGCGCCAGCAGCCCGGGACAGGGGAATCAGCCCCAGCATTTT
CDR3 protein: CASSPGQGNQPQHF
clone size: .
D gene: TRBD1
J gene: TRBJ1-5
V gene: TRBV5-1

CDR3 DNA: TGTGCCAGCAGTGAAGCCGATCAGCCCCAGCATTTT
CDR3 protein: CASSEADQPQHF
clone size: .
D gene: .
J gene: TRBJ1-5
V gene: TRBV2

CDR3 DNA: TGTGCCAGCAGTGAGCCGGGGGACTCTGGAAACACCATATATTTT
CDR3 protein: CASSEPGDSGNTIYF
clone size: .
D gene: .
J gene: TRBJ1-3
V gene: TRBV6-1

CDR3 DNA: TGTGCCAGCTCACAACAGGGCCCTGGCGAGCAGTACTTC
CDR3 protein: CASSQQGPGEQYF
clone size: few
D gene: .
J gene: TRBJ2-7
V gene: TRBV7-6

CDR3 DNA: TGTGCCAGCAGCGTAGGGAGTTCCTTACACTACGAGCAGTACTTC
CDR3 protein: CASSVGSSLHYEQYF
clone size: .
D gene: .
J gene: TRBJ2-7
V gene: TRBV9

CDR3 DNA: TGTGCCAGCAGCTTGAGGGCAGGGGCGCAAGAGACCCAGTACTTC
CDR3 protein: CASSLRAGAQETQYF
clone size: .
D gene: .
J gene: TRBJ2-5
V gene: TRBV5-4